This T cell receptor beta chain is drawn from a study of early T cells in non-severe SARS-CoV-2 infection. Study-level points and caveats: Comparison of clonotypes with VDJdb favored anti-spike CD8 responses while missing private and CD4 specificities.

Many counts were recorded for this clonotype. The antigen remains unidentified. Individual cDNA molecules each received unique molecular identifiers attached to them. TCRdb passed the 5' RACE reads through MiXCR, listing each CDR3 protein once. Of 20,000 to 25,000 distinct CDR3 sequences in the sample, around 4.3% are singletons; the top ten hold roughly 20%. With 6 bases clipped from V and 5 bases from J, the junction kept 11 bases outside the gene matches. The CDR3 sequence is 17 residues long. The sequence was obtained from an adult who was a healthcare worker with PCR-confirmed SARS-CoV-2 infection or an uninfected control (not recorded which). The sequencing input was whole blood. The chain joins TRBV12-3 or TRBV12-4 to TRBJ2-2; 11 bases line up with TRBD2. This chain's CDR3 is CASRLDTSGSKTGELFF. The CDR3 bases are TGTGCCAGCAGACTCGATACTAGCGGGAGTAAGACCGGGGAGCTGTTTTTT.